The 5 T cell receptor beta chains given below trace back to one sample, sequenced in a study of CD8 T cells in ankylosing spondylitis. TCRdb reanalysed the 5' RACE reads using MiXCR and keeps one entry per CDR3 protein. The table has a few hundred thousand distinct CDR3 sequences, about 20% seen once. Sequencing was carried out using blood, either unsorted or a sorted T cell fraction (not recorded which). These receptors originate from a female donor with ankylosing spondylitis or in good health (not recorded which).

The gene calls are TRBV25-1 and TRBJ2-7; TRBD2 might be the D (5 bases). V was cut by 4 bases and J by 3 bases, with 7 bases left in between. This CDR3 comprises 12 residues. Germline CDR1 and CDR2: MGHDK and SYGVNS. CDR3 in amino acids: CASSGGGYEQYF. As DNA, the CDR3 is TGTGCCAGCAGTGGAGGAGGCTACGAGCAGTACTTC.

The rearrangement links TRBV18 to TRBJ2-5; 8 bases are shared with TRBD1. The CDR3 length is 15 residues. Germline V lookup: CDR1 KGHSH, CDR2 LQKENI. Losses at the gene ends were 5 bases for V and 5 bases for J; bases not matched to a gene: 10. CDR3 amino acids: CASSAGQGGRETQYF. DNA of the CDR3: TGTGCCAGCTCAGCCGGACAGGGCGGGCGTGAGACCCAGTACTTC.

The CDR3 region is CASSQDFSGRHYEQYF. The CDR3 DNA sequence: TGTGCCAGCAGCCAAGATTTCAGCGGGAGACACTACGAGCAGTACTTC. This sequence joins TRBV4-2 and TRBJ2-7, with 8 bases fitting TRBD2. CDR3 length: 16 residues. Germline loops: CDR1 LGHNA, CDR2 YNFKEQ. J gave up 3 bases and V 0 bases, and 7 bases lay outside the gene matches.

V and J are TRBV15 and TRBJ2-3; D is unclear. CDR1 is LNHNV, CDR2 YYDKDF, per germline (reference sequence). Trimming removed 0 bases at V and 0 bases at J, with 13 bases between. CDR3 length equals 17 residues. The CDR3 protein is CATSRDLLRWSTDTQYF. As DNA, the CDR3 is TGTGCCACCAGCAGAGATCTGTTACGCTGGAGCACAGATACGCAGTATTTT. Full variable domain (outside the CDR3, taken from reference TRBV15 and TRBJ2-3): DAMVIQNPRYQVTQFGKPVTLSCSQTLNHNVMYWYQQKSSQAPKLLFHYYDKDFNNEADTPDNFQSRRPNTSFCFLDIRSPGLGDTAMYLCATSRDLLRWSTDTQYFGPGTRLTVL.

CDR3 nucleotide sequence: TGTGCCATCAGTACTCCCGGGACTAAAAACGAGCAGTACTTC. Its translation is CAISTPGTKNEQYF. This chain links TRBV10-3 with TRBJ2-7; 7 bases line up with TRBD2. The ends lost 5 bases at V and 5 bases at J; junction bases unmatched: 9. Germline values: CDR1 ENHRY, CDR2 SYGVKD. This CDR3 spans 14 amino acids.